The 24 T cell receptor beta chains listed next were all sequenced from one sample in a study of blood T cells in healthy people across ages. A J-beta primer mix and a sample-barcoded 5' primer were used in a second PCR of about 7 to 12 cycles. TCRdb fed the 5' RACE reads into MiXCR, producing one record per CDR3 protein. The sample consists of about 1.4 million distinct CDR3 sequences, approximately 59% of them appearing once. The sequenced material came from blood. These receptor sequences come from a man younger than 35 in good health.

This chain links TRBV7-8 with TRBJ1-1; D is ambiguous. The V and J ends lost 5 bases and 5 bases respectively, with 12 bases between them. Germline values: CDR1 SGHVS, CDR2 FQNEAQ. The CDR3 has 13 residues. The CDR3 protein is CASSPKTRTEAFF. For the CDR3, the DNA is TGTGCCAGCAGCCCCAAGACACGAACTGAAGCTTTCTTT.

This clonotype was seen more than once but under ten times. The chain joins TRBV20-1 to TRBJ2-7; unclear D gene. This CDR3 region has 14 residues. V was cut by 3 bases and J by 2 bases, with 14 bases left in between. The germline V gene has CDR1 DFQATT and CDR2 SNEGSKA (reference sequence). In nucleotides, the CDR3 is TGCAGTGCTAGGATGTGGCAGGAGCCCTACGAGCAGTACTTC. This gives the protein CSARMWQEPYEQYF.

This chain connects TRBV20-1 to TRBJ1-3; D is ambiguous. V dropped 6 bases and J dropped 0 bases, with 12 bases sitting between them. Germline V gene lookup returns CDR1 DFQATT and CDR2 SNEGSKA (reference sequence). The CDR3 extends over 14 amino acids. The CDR3 nucleotides read TGCAGTGCGCCTGACCAGATCTCTGGAAACACCATATATTTT. It specifies CSAPDQISGNTIYF.

The chain joins TRBV27 to TRBJ2-7; possible D gene TRBD1, 6 bases. CDR3 length: 13 amino acids. Germline CDR1 MNHEY, CDR2 SMNVEV (reference sequence). V dropped 6 bases and J dropped 2 bases, with 11 bases sitting between them. CDR3 nucleotide sequence: TGTGCCAGCAGCCCAGGGGACACCTACGAGCAGTACTTC. Translated: CASSPGDTYEQYF.

V usage is TRBV4-3 and J usage is TRBJ1-1; D is uncertain. There are 13 residues in the CDR3. Per germline, CDR1 LGHNA and CDR2 YSLEER. Between the trimmed V and J ends, which lost 5 bases and 1 base, there was a span of 8 bases. Here the CDR3 DNA reads TGCGCCAGCAGCATCCGGGCGAACACTGAAGCTTTCTTT. Protein: CASSIRANTEAFF.

The CDR3 region has the DNA TGTGCCAGCAGCTCGACTAGCGGGAGAGCTGAGCAGTTCTTC. Residues: CASSSTSGRAEQFF. V usage is TRBV11-2 and J usage is TRBJ2-1; 12 bases are shared with TRBD2. The CDR3 is 14 amino acids. Trimming took 4 bases from V and 9 from J; bases not matched to a gene: 4. Germline CDR1 reads SGHAT; CDR2 reads FQNNGV.

This clonotype has just one count. The chain couples TRBV24-1 to TRBJ2-1; maybe TRBD2 (6 bases). The CDR3 has 15 residues. V dropped 3 bases and J dropped 2 bases, with 10 bases sitting between them. In germline, CDR1 is KGHDR, CDR2 SFDVKD. The CDR3 sequence is CATSDGRGAYNEQFF. The CDR3 DNA is TGTGCCACCAGTGATGGGCGGGGCGCCTACAATGAGCAGTTCTTC.

The rearrangement links TRBV7-9 to TRBJ2-1; 8 bases map to TRBD2. The CDR3 extends over 14 amino acids. Germline CDR1 and CDR2: SEHNR and FQNEAQ (reference sequence). V lost 5 bases and J lost 7; bases outside the gene matches: 7. DNA of the CDR3: TGTGCCAGCAGCACCCCGGGACTAGGAAATGAGCAGTTCTTC. Amino acid sequence: CASSTPGLGNEQFF.

The chain links TRBV10-3 to TRBJ2-3, with TRBD2 identical over 7 bases. CDR3 length: 18 amino acids. CDR1 is ENHRY and CDR2 is SYGVKD in the germline V gene. V lost 3 bases to trimming and J lost 4 bases; unmatched junction nucleotides: 16. The DNA of the CDR3 is TGTGCCATCAGTGATTCCGCGTTGGGGCGGGAGAATGCAGATACGCAGTATTTT. Translated, it gives CAISDSALGRENADTQYF.

CDR3 residues: CASSYLAGDTQYF. CDR3 nucleotides: TGTGCCAGCAGCTATCTAGCGGGGGATACGCAGTATTTT. The rearrangement joins TRBV7-9 to TRBJ2-3; 9 bases are shared with TRBD2. Germline V gives CDR1 SEHNR, CDR2 FQNEAQ (reference sequence). V lost 4 bases, J lost 6 bases, and 2 bases stayed unmatched. There are 13 residues in the CDR3.

The sample holds one count of this clonotype. A junction end diverges from the germline sequence, so it may reflect a read error. The V call is TRBV29-1, the J call TRBJ1-5, with D possibly TRBD1 on 5 matching bases. CDR3 length equals 12 residues. CDR1 is SQVTM, CDR2 ANQGSEA, per germline. CDR3 amino acids: CSAGLINRPQHF. CDR3 sequence (DNA): TGCAGCGCGGGACTCATCAATCGGCCCCAGCATTTT.

In this sample, this clonotype turned up a few times. The CDR3 DNA sequence: TGCAGTGCTTCCCCGGGTACAACCTACGAGCAGTACTTC. It translates to CSASPGTTYEQYF. The rearrangement links TRBV20-1 to TRBJ2-7; no firm D call. CDR1 and CDR2 from the germline V gene are DFQATT and SNEGSKA (reference sequence). There are 13 residues in the CDR3. Deletions cut 5 bases from V and 2 bases from J, with 13 bases between.

The J gene is TRBJ1-1, the V gene TRBV20-1; TRBD1 aligns across 7 bases. Germline V gives CDR1 DFQATT, CDR2 SNEGSKA (reference sequence). V lost 6 bases, J lost 3 bases, and 7 bases stayed unmatched. The CDR3 covers 13 residues. The CDR3 is CSARGQGDTEAFF. The DNA for the CDR3 is TGCAGTGCGAGGGGGCAGGGGGACACTGAAGCTTTCTTT.

The chain couples TRBV20-1 to TRBJ1-2; possible D gene TRBD1, 6 bases. Germline V lookup: CDR1 DFQATT, CDR2 SNEGSKA (reference sequence). The CDR3 has 16 amino acids. The V gene lost 4 bases and the J gene lost 4 bases, with 22 bases spanning the gap. The CDR3 DNA is TGCAGTGCTAACGGACAGCGGAATCCAGGGATCTATGGCTACACCTTC. Translating it yields CSANGQRNPGIYGYTF.

Notes on this clonotype: The junction shows a germline mismatch at one end, possibly a read error. The chain joins TRBV2 to TRBJ2-3, with D possibly being TRBD1 (6 bases). The germline V gene has CDR1 SNHLY and CDR2 FYNNEI. This CDR3 is built from 15 residues. In nucleotides, the CDR3 is TGTGCCAGCAGTGGAGAGACAGGCCGCACGGATACGCAGTATTTT. This codes for CASSGETGRTDTQYF. The full variable domain, completed using reference TRBV2 and TRBJ2-3, is EPEVTQTPSHQVTQMGQEVILRCVPISNHLYFYWYRQILGQKVEFLVSFYNNEISEKSEIFDDQFSVERPDGSNFTLKIRSTKLEDSAMYFCASSGETGRTDTQYFGPGTRLTVL.

The V call is TRBV12-3 or TRBV12-4, the J call TRBJ2-3; 9 nucleotides agree with TRBD2. With 2 bases clipped from V and 10 bases from J, the junction kept 10 bases outside the gene matches. The CDR3 is 15 amino acids. For the CDR3, the DNA is TGTGCCAGCAGTTTAAGGGAGCGGGAGGAACACCCGCAGTATTTT. This translates into CASSLREREEHPQYF.

The rearrangement joins TRBV20-1 to TRBJ2-5, with TRBD2 identical over 7 bases. The trim removed 2 bases at V and 2 bases at J, leaving 5 bases unmatched. CDR1 and CDR2 from the germline V gene are DFQATT and SNEGSKA (reference sequence). The CDR3 length is 14 residues. Here the CDR3 DNA reads TGCAGTGCTAGACAAAGCGGGGAGCAAGAGACCCAGTACTTC. Translation: CSARQSGEQETQYF.

The chain couples TRBV4-1 to TRBJ2-3; D could derive from TRBD1 or TRBD2 (5 bases each). V lost 3 bases to trimming and J lost 3 bases, with 16 bases between them. Germline V gene data show CDR1 as MGHRA and CDR2 as YSYEKL. The CDR3 runs 16 residues. The CDR3 spells CASSQTTTGRTDTQYF. DNA for the CDR3: TGCGCCAGCAGCCAGACAACCACGGGACGGACAGATACGCAGTATTTT.

J is TRBJ2-3 and V is TRBV5-6; the D gene is possibly TRBD1 (5 bases). V lost 4 bases and J lost 3, with 15 bases in between. The CDR3 consists of 15 residues. Germline V gene lookup returns CDR1 SGHDT and CDR2 YYEEEE. The CDR3 DNA sequence: TGTGCCAGCAGCACCCCCGGCCCAGGGACAGATACGCAGTATTTT. Encoded protein: CASSTPGPGTDTQYF.

The V call is TRBV4-3, the J call TRBJ1-2; D gene ambiguous. The CDR3 covers 13 residues. Germline loops: CDR1 LGHNA, CDR2 YSLEER. The V gene lost 0 bases and the J gene lost 5 bases, with 7 bases spanning the gap. The CDR3 is CASSQEVGYGYTF. DNA for the CDR3: TGCGCCAGCAGCCAAGAGGTCGGATATGGCTACACCTTC.

The V call is TRBV5-6, the J call TRBJ1-1, with TRBD1 matching 9 bases. This CDR3 has 16 residues. After removal of 3 bases from V and 5 bases from J, the junction contained 11 bases not matched to a gene. Germline CDR1 SGHDT, CDR2 YYEEEE. This CDR3 reads CASSSPGQGFETEAFF. CDR3 nucleotides: TGTGCCAGCAGCTCCCCGGGACAGGGATTCGAGACTGAAGCTTTCTTT.

This chain links TRBV30 with TRBJ1-2; the D gene is possibly TRBD1 (6 bases). Germline lookup yields CDR1 GTSNPN and CDR2 SVGIG (reference sequence). The CDR3 covers 14 residues. The V end was cut by 1 base, the J end by 8 bases, with 17 bases between. CDR3 DNA sequence: TGTGCCTGGAGTGCCAATCGGGGGCGCGGCGGCTACACCTTC. Its protein is CAWSANRGRGGYTF.

This rearrangement joins TRBV7-9 to TRBJ2-3; 9 nucleotides line up with TRBD2. CDR3 length equals 17 residues. With V trimmed by 5 bases and J by 2 bases, 11 bases remained unmatched. The germline V gene has CDR1 SEHNR and CDR2 FQNEAQ (reference sequence). CDR3 DNA: TGTGCCAGCAGCCCTAACCTTAGCGGGGGCAACACAGATACGCAGTATTTT. It translates to CASSPNLSGGNTDTQYF.

The chain is built from TRBV6-2 or TRBV6-3 and TRBJ1-5; D remains ambiguous. The V and J ends lost 2 bases and 0 bases respectively, with 5 bases between them. The V gene's germline CDR1 is MNHEY and CDR2 SVGEGT. This CDR3 has 14 residues. CDR3 loop: CASSYGDSNQPQHF. CDR3 coding DNA: TGTGCCAGCAGTTACGGGGATAGCAATCAGCCCCAGCATTTT.